These 8 T cell receptor beta chains originate from one sample sequenced in a study of radiotherapy plus CTLA-4 blockade in lung cancer. TCRdb's table, derived via immunoSEQ multiplex PCR, lists solely in-frame clones and lacks some. The sample consists of around 100,000 clones, 81% of them appearing once. The specimen was peripheral blood, collected from a patient treated with radiotherapy plus ipilimumab. The receptors shown here come from a human donor with non-small cell lung cancer that progressed on radiotherapy plus ipilimumab. Some clones in this sample may be carry-over from other donors' samples.

This clone has a single count. The chain joins TRBV2 to TRBJ2-7; possible D gene TRBD1, 6 bases. V lost 6 bases and J 6 bases, leaving 18 bases between the germline ends. Germline V lookup: CDR1 SNHLY, CDR2 FYNNEI. This CDR3 is built from 14 residues. The CDR3 loop is CASSFLTGTVEQYF. CDR3 coding DNA: TGTGCCAGCAGCTTCTTGACAGGTACGGTCGAGCAGTACTTC.

J is TRBJ1-3 and V is TRBV7-2; unclear D gene. V was clipped by 1 base and J by 0 bases, with 13 bases between them. This CDR3 comprises 17 residues. Germline V gene lookup returns CDR1 SGHTA and CDR2 FQGNSA. The CDR3 DNA is TGTGCCAGCAGCTTAGTCCCGGTCTCAAGCTCTGGAAACACCATATATTTT. It translates to CASSLVPVSSSGNTIYF.

The V call is TRBV18, the J call TRBJ1-1; maybe TRBD1 (6 bases). The germline gives CDR1 KGHSH, CDR2 LQKENI. V was trimmed by 6 bases and J by 6 bases, leaving 23 bases between them. The CDR3 consists of 16 residues. Written as DNA, the CDR3 is TGTGCCAGCTCCCAAGGACGGGTCCCAGGGGTGGCTGAAGCTTTCTTT. It yields the protein CASSQGRVPGVAEAFF.

V gene TRBV27 combines with J gene TRBJ2-1; 9 bases are shared with TRBD1. V was clipped by 5 bases and J by 6 bases; unmatched bases: 8. The CDR3 contains 15 residues. Germline V gene lookup returns CDR1 MNHEY and CDR2 SMNVEV (reference sequence). CDR3 nucleotide sequence: TGTGCCAGCAGTACTCCGGGACAGGGCCTCAATGAGCAGTTCTTC. This encodes CASSTPGQGLNEQFF.

The chain couples TRBV5-1 to TRBJ2-2; a possible D gene is TRBD2 (5 bases). With 4 bases removed from V and 3 bases from J, the gap between germline ends came to 13 bases. The germline CDR1 and CDR2 sequences are SGHRS and YFSETQ. The CDR3 runs to 15 residues. In DNA, the CDR3 is TGCGCCAGCAGCCTATTGGAGGTCGACACCGGGGAGCTGTTTTTT. The encoded protein is CASSLLEVDTGELFF.

The chain joins TRBV15 to TRBJ1-3; D uncertain. CDR1 and CDR2 (germline): LNHNV, YYDKDF (reference sequence). The CDR3 contains 15 residues. V was clipped by 1 base and J by 0 bases, with 7 bases between them. CDR3 sequence reads: CATSRGLDSGNTIYF. The CDR3, as DNA: TGTGCCACCAGCAGAGGCCTTGACTCTGGAAACACCATATATTTT.

The chain is built from TRBV5-4 and TRBJ2-3; 14 bases align to TRBD2. The germline gives CDR1 SGHNT, CDR2 YYREEE (reference sequence). V trimming: 4 bases; J trimming: 6 bases; junction bases outside the gene matches: 4. The CDR3 has 15 amino acids. The CDR3 region has the DNA TGTGCCAGCAGCCCGACTAGCGGGGGGGTGGATACGCAGTATTTT. This codes for CASSPTSGGVDTQYF.

The V and J genes are TRBV6-1 and TRBJ1-5; D gene uncertain. Per germline, CDR1 MNHNS and CDR2 SASEGT. CDR3 length equals 13 residues. Trimming cost V 4 bases and J 9 bases, with 13 bases left between them. The CDR3 nucleotides read TGTGCCAGCAGTGTGGTCAGTGAAACGCCCCAGCATTTT. This sequence encodes CASSVVSETPQHF.